The table lists the clone carrying this T cell receptor (beta chain) with many counts. The antigen is not known. TCRdb processed the multiplex PCR reads anew with MiXCR; each CDR3 protein has one entry. The sample has about 300,000 distinct CDR3 sequences; around 30% are singletons. This entry is derived from a study of breast tumors, draining lymph nodes, adjacent tissues. The lymph nodes were axillary draining lymph nodes from breast cancer patients. V was trimmed by 2 bases and J by 4 bases, leaving 12 bases between them. CDR3 length equals 14 residues. The germline gives CDR1 SGHNT, CDR2 YENEEA. General study findings and limits: Data only fit, rather than demonstrated, lymph node origin of most tumor T cells. Compared with lymph nodes, tumors were less diverse; compared with nontumor tissue, more. Luminal-like breast cancer showed significantly greater tumor-nontumor repertoire similarity than basal-like breast cancer did. Most tumor T cells seemingly derive from lymph node, then expand in tumor.

The sequence was collected from a female donor with breast cancer. Some clones in this sample may be carry-over from other donors' samples. The source material was axillary lymph node tissue. The gene calls are TRBV11-3 and TRBJ2-7; perhaps D is TRBD1 or TRBD2 (5 bases each). The CDR3 DNA reads as TGTGCCAGCAGCTTACTCGGGACCAGATACGAGCAGTACTTC. Amino acid sequence: CASSLLGTRYEQYF.